Presented here are 16 T cell receptor beta chains from one specimen sequenced in a study of CXCR3-negative and CXCR3-positive naive CD8 T cells. Which antigens these TCRs recognize remains unknown. Through 5' RACE with UMI labels, the TRB cDNA libraries were prepared. Reanalyzing the 5' RACE reads, TCRdb keeps one entry per CDR3 protein, without DNA. Its table records more than 80,000 distinct CDR3 sequences. Study results and caveats: More hydrophobic TRB CDR3s were found in CXCR3-positive naive cells than in CXCR3-negative naive cells.

Input material: naive CXCR3+ CD8+ T cells from blood. Subset defined: CD45RO-CCR7+CD27+CD95- naive CD8+ T cells expressing CXCR3 (TNR3+). These receptors all stem from a human donor in good health. Some clones in this sample may be carry-over from other donors' samples.

The V gene is TRBV15, the J gene TRBJ2-6. The CDR3 has 14 residues. CDR1 and CDR2 from the germline V gene are LNHNV and YYDKDF (reference sequence). The CDR3 is CATTRVSGANVLTF.

The chain is built from TRBV7-3 and TRBJ2-2; TCRdb's D gene call, TRBD2, goes unchecked for lack of DNA. CDR3 length: 17 residues. CDR1 and CDR2 from the germline V gene are SGHTA and FQGTGA. Here the CDR3 reads CASSLWASDQNTGELFF.

The chain joins TRBV4-1 to TRBJ2-3; TCRdb outputs TRBD1, but without DNA this stays unchecked. The germline V gene has CDR1 MGHRA and CDR2 YSYEKL. The CDR3 extends over 15 amino acids. The CDR3 here is CASSQAGAGPDTQYF.

The chain joins TRBV7-9 to TRBJ2-7; TCRdb calls TRBD1, which cannot be checked without DNA. Per germline, CDR1 SEHNR and CDR2 FQNEAQ (reference sequence). The length of the CDR3 is 13 residues. The CDR3 is CASSPRASHEQYF.

This rearrangement joins TRBV5-1 to TRBJ2-7; the TRBD1 assignment by TCRdb is unverifiable without DNA. The germline V gene encodes CDR1 SGHRS and CDR2 YFSETQ. This CDR3 is built from 13 residues. CDR3: CASSPDRIYEQYF. Based on the CDR3 plus reference TRBV5-1 and TRBJ2-7, the full variable domain is KAGVTQTPRYLIKTRGQQVTLSCSPISGHRSVSWYQQTPGQGLQFLFEYFSETQRNKGNFPGRFSGRQFSNSRSEMNVSTLELGDSALYLCASSPDRIYEQYFGPGTRLTVT.

This rearrangement joins TRBV19 to TRBJ2-7; TCRdb designates TRBD2, a call that cannot be tested without DNA. Germline V gene lookup returns CDR1 LNHDA and CDR2 SQIVND (reference sequence). The CDR3 totals 14 residues. The CDR3 here is CASSIGGRSYEQYF. Together with reference TRBV19 and TRBJ2-7, the CDR3 gives the full variable domain: DGGITQSPKYLFRKEGQNVTLSCEQNLNHDAMYWYRQDPGQGLRLIYYSQIVNDFQKGDIAEGYSVSREKKESFPLTVTSAQKNPTAFYLCASSIGGRSYEQYFGPGTRLTVT.

This rearrangement joins TRBV7-9 to TRBJ2-2; there is no DNA to check the TCRdb D call of TRBD1. The germline gives CDR1 SEHNR, CDR2 FQNEAQ (reference sequence). The length of the CDR3 is 15 residues. CDR3: CASSSTGGATGELFF. The full variable domain, with the rest looked up from reference TRBV7-9 and TRBJ2-2, is DTGVSQNPRHKITKRGQNVTFRCDPISEHNRLYWYRQTLGQGPEFLTYFQNEAQLEKSRLLSDRFSAERPKGSFSTLEIQRTEQGDSAMYLCASSSTGGATGELFFGEGSRLTVL.

The V and J genes are TRBV7-3 and TRBJ2-1; the TCRdb D gene call, TRBD1, has no DNA to confirm it. The CDR3 loop spans 15 amino acids. The germline V gene has CDR1 SGHTA and CDR2 FQGTGA. Here the CDR3 reads CASSLGASSYNEQFF.

This CDR3 reads CSVVGLLDEQFF. The V call is TRBV29-1, the J call TRBJ2-1. CDR1 is SQVTM and CDR2 is ANQGSEA in the germline V gene. This CDR3 has 12 residues.

The rearrangement joins TRBV28 to TRBJ2-1; the TRBD1 assignment by TCRdb is unverifiable without DNA. This CDR3 comprises 15 residues. CDR1 and CDR2 (germline): MDHEN, SYDVKM. The CDR3 sequence is CASSPTDGVYNEQFF.

The chain couples TRBV29-1 to TRBJ2-5; the D call of TRBD2 rests on TCRdb alone, since no DNA is present to check it. CDR1 and CDR2 (germline): SQVTM, ANQGSEA. The length of the CDR3 is 16 residues. Here the CDR3 reads CSVELPPGLTQETQYF.

The chain combines TRBV7-9 with TRBJ2-2; with no DNA, the TCRdb D assignment of TRBD2 cannot be verified. The CDR3 has 13 amino acids. Germline lookup yields CDR1 SEHNR and CDR2 FQNEAQ (reference sequence). The chain's CDR3 is CARDFKNTGELFF.

The rearrangement uses TRBV20-1 and TRBJ2-1; TCRdb designates TRBD1, a call that cannot be tested without DNA. There are 11 residues in the CDR3. CDR1 is DFQATT, CDR2 SNEGSKA, per germline (reference sequence). CDR3 loop: CSATRGWEQFF.

This chain connects TRBV20-1 to TRBJ2-7; lacking DNA, the TRBD2 call made by TCRdb goes unchecked. This CDR3 region has 12 residues. Germline CDR1 and CDR2: DFQATT and SNEGSKA (reference sequence). CDR3 protein: CSVRDWTGEQYF.

The V gene is TRBV7-8, the J gene TRBJ2-1; there is no DNA to check the TCRdb D call of TRBD1. Germline V gives CDR1 SGHVS, CDR2 FQNEAQ. The CDR3 has 15 residues. This chain's CDR3 is CASSRAPGQYNEQFF.

This chain uses TRBV14 with TRBJ1-1; TCRdb's D call of TRBD1 is untestable without DNA. The V gene's germline CDR1 is SGHDN and CDR2 FVKESK. This CDR3 region has 16 residues. The CDR3 loop reads CASSQEPGFGSTEAFF.